This T cell receptor beta chain appears in the sequencing data of a study of blood T cell repertoires in COVID-19. About the study: Material from acute and convalescent COVID-19 was sourced from the United States, Italy and Spain. PBMCs, B-cell-depleted T cells, or T cells were the source of the cDNA or gDNA that made up the material.

Germline CDR1 reads SGHVS; CDR2 reads FQNEAQ. The CDR3 totals 13 residues. V dropped 4 bases and J dropped 9 bases, with 15 bases sitting between them. Study processing details: It was from reference gene primer amplification that nucleated cell counts were estimated. Method: immunoSEQ multiplex PCR; TCRdb's copy keeps in-frame clones and lacks some. V, J and clone size reflect that table, while D and trimming were determined from the DNA. This table holds 60,000 to 95,000 clones, around 90% found once. This receptor was identified in a human donor in a cohort sampled during active COVID-19. The chain carries TRBV7-8 and TRBJ2-5, with D possibly being TRBD1 (6 bases). The specimen was peripheral blood. CDR3 loop: CASSSGQPLAQYF. CDR3 nucleotides: TGTGCCAGCAGCTCAGGACAGCCTCTGGCCCAGTACTTC. Based on the CDR3 plus reference TRBV7-8 and TRBJ2-5, the full variable domain is GAGVSQSPRYKVAKRGQDVALRCDPISGHVSLFWYQQALGQGPEFLTYFQNEAQLDKSGLPSDRFFAERPEGSVSTLKIQRTQQEDSAVYLCASSSGQPLAQYFGPGTRLLVL.